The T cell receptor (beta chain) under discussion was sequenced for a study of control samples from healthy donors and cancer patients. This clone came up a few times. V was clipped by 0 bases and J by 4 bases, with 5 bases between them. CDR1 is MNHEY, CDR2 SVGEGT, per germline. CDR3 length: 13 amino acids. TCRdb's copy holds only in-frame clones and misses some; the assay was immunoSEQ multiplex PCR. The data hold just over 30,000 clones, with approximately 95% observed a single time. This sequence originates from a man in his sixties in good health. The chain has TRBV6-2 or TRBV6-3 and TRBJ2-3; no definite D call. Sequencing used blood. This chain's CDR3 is CASSYSLADTQYF. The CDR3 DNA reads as TGTGCCAGCAGTTACTCGTTAGCAGATACGCAGTATTTT.